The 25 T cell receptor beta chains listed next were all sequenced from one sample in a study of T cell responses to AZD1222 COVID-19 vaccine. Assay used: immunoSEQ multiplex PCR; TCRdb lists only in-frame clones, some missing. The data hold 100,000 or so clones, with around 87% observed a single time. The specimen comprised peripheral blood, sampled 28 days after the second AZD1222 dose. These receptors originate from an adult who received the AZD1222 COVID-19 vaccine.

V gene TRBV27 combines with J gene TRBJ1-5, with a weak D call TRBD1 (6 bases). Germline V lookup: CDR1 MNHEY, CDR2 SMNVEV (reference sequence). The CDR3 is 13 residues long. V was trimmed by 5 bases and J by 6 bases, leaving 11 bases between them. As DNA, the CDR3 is TGTGCCAGCAGTGAGACAGGCAGTCAGCCCCAGCATTTT. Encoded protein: CASSETGSQPQHF.

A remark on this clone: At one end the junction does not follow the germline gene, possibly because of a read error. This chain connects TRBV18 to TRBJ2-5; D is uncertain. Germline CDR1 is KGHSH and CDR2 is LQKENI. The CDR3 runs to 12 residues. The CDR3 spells CASSPLGETQYF. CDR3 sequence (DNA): TGTGCCAGCTCCCCACTGGGAGAGACCCAGTACTTC.

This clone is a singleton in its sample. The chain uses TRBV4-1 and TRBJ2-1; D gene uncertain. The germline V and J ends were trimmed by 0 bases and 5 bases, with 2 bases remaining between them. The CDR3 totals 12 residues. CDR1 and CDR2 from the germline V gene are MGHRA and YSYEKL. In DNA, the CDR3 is TGCGCCAGCAGCCAAGAGAACAATGAGCAGTTCTTC. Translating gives CASSQENNEQFF.

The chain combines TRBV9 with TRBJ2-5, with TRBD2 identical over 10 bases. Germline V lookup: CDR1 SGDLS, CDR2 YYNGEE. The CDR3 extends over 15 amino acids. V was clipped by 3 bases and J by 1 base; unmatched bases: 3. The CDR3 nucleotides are TGTGCCAGCAGCGCCCTAGCGGGGGCCCAAGAGACCCAGTACTTC. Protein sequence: CASSALAGAQETQYF.

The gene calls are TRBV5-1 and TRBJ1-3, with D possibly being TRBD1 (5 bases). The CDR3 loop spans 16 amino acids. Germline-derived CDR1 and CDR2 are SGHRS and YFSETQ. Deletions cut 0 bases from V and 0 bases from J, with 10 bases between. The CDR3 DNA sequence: TGCGCCAGCAGCTTGGACTATCAGGGCTCTGGAAACACCATATATTTT. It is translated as CASSLDYQGSGNTIYF.

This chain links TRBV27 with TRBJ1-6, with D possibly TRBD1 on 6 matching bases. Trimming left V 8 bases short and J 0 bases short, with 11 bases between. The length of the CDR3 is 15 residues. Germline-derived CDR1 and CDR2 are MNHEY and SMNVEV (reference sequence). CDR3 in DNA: TGTGCCAGCCGACAGGTCAGCTCCTATAATTCACCCCTCCACTTT. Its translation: CASRQVSSYNSPLHF.

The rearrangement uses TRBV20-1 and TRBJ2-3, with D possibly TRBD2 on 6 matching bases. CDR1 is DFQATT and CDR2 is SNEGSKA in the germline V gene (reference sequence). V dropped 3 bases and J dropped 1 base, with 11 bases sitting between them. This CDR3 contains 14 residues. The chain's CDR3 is CSASRGDGTDTQYF. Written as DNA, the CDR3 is TGCAGTGCTAGTCGCGGGGACGGCACAGATACGCAGTATTTT.

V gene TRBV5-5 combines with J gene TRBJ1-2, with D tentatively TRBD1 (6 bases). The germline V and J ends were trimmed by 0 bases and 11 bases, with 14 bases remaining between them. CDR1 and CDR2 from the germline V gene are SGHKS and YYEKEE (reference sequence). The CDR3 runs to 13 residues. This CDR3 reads CASSLEPTGIYTF. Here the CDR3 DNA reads TGTGCCAGCAGCTTGGAGCCAACAGGGATTTACACCTTC.

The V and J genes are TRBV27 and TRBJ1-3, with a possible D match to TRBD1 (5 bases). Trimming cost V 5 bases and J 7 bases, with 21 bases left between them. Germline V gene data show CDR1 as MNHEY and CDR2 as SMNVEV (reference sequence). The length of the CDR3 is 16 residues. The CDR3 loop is CASSGLSMGRDNTIYF. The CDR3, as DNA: TGTGCCAGCAGTGGACTGTCGATGGGGCGCGACAACACCATATATTTT.

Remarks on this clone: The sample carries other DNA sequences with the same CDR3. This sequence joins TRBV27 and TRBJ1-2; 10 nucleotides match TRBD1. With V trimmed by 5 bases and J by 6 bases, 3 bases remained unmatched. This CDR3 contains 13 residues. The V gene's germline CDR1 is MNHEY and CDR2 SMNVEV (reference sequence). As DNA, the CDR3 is TGTGCCAGCAGTCTCGGACAGGGGGATGGCTACACCTTC. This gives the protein CASSLGQGDGYTF.

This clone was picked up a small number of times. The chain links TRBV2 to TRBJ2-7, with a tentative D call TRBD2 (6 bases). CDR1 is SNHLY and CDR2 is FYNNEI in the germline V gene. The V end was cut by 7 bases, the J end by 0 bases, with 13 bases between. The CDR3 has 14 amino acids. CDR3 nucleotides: TGTGCCAGCAATCACCGGGAGACCTCCTACGAGCAGTACTTC. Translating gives CASNHRETSYEQYF.

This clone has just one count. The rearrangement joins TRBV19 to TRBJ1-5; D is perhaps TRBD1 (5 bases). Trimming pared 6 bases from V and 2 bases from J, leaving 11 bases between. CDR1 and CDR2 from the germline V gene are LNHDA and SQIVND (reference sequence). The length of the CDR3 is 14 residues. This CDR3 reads CASRSLGGNQPQHF. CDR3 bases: TGTGCCAGTAGATCCCTGGGGGGCAATCAGCCCCAGCATTTT.

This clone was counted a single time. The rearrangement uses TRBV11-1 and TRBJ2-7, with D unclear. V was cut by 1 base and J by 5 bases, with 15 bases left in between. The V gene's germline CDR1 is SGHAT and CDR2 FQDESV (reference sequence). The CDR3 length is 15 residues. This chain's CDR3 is CASSLDPWERNEQYF. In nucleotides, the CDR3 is TGTGCCAGCAGCTTAGACCCATGGGAAAGGAACGAGCAGTACTTC.

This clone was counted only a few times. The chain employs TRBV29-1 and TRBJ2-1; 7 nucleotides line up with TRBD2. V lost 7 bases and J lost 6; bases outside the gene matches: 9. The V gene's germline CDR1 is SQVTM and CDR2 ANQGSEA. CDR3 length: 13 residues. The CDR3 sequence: CSARGGGGNEQFF. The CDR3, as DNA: TGCAGCGCCCGTGGTGGGGGGGGCAATGAGCAGTTCTTC.

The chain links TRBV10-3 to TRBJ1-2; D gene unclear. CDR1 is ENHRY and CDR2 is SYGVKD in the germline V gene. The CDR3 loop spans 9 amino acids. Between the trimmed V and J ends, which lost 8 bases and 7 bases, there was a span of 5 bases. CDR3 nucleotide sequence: TGTGCCATCCTGGCTGGCTACACCTTC. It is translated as CAILAGYTF.

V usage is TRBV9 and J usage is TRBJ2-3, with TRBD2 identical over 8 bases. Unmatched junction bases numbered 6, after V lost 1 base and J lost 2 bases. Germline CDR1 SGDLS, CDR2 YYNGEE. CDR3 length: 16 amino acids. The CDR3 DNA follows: TGTGCCAGCAGCGTAAGGCCGGGGGGGGACACAGATACGCAGTATTTT. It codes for CASSVRPGGDTDTQYF.

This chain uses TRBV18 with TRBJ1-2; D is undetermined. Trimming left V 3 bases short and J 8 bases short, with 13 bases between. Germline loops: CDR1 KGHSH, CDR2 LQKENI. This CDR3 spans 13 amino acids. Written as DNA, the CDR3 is TGTGCCAGCTCACCCACCGGAATCCGGGGCTACACCTTC. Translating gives CASSPTGIRGYTF.

CDR3 coding DNA: TGCGCCAGCAGCTCCGGGACGGCTACCTACGAGCAGTACTTC. It codes for CASSSGTATYEQYF. The gene calls are TRBV5-1 and TRBJ2-7, with D perhaps TRBD1 or TRBD2 (5 bases each). CDR3 length equals 14 residues. The V end was cut by 3 bases, the J end by 2 bases, with 12 bases between. Per the germline V gene, CDR1 is SGHRS and CDR2 is YFSETQ.

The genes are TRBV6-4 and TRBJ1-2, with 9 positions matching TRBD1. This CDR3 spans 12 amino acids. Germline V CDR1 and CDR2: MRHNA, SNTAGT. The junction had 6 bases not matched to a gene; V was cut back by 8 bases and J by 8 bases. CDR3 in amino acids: CASVQGARGYTF. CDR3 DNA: TGTGCCAGCGTACAGGGGGCGCGAGGCTACACCTTC.

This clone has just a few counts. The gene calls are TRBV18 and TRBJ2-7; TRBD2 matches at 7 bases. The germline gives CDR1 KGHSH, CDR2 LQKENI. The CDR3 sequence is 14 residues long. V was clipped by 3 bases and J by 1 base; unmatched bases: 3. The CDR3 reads CASSPPSGSYEQYF. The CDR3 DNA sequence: TGTGCCAGCTCACCCCCTAGCGGTTCCTACGAGCAGTACTTC. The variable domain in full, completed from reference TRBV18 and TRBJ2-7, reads NAGVMQNPRHLVRRRGQEARLRCSPMKGHSHVYWYRQLPEEGLKFMVYLQKENIIDESGMPKERFSAEFPKEGPSILRIQQVVRGDSAAYFCASSPPSGSYEQYFGPGTRLTVT.

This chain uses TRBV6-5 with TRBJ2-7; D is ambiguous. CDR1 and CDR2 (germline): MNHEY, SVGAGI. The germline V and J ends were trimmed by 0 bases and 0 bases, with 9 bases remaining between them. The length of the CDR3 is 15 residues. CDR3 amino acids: CASSYSLLPSYEQYF. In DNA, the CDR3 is TGTGCCAGCAGTTACTCTTTACTACCCTCCTACGAGCAGTACTTC.

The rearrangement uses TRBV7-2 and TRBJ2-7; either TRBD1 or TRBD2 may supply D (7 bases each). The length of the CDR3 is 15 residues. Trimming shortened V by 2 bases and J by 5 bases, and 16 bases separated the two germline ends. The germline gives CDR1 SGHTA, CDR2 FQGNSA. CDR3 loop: CASSLSGAGGDEQYF. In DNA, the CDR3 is TGTGCCAGCAGCTTATCAGGGGCAGGGGGGGACGAGCAGTACTTC.

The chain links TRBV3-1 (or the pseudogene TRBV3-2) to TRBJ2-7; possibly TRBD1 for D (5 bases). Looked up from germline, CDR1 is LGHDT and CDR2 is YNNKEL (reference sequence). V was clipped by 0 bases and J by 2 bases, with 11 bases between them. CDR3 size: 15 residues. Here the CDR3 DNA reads TGTGCCAGCAGCCAAGATGTGGACAATACCTACGAGCAGTACTTC. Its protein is CASSQDVDNTYEQYF.

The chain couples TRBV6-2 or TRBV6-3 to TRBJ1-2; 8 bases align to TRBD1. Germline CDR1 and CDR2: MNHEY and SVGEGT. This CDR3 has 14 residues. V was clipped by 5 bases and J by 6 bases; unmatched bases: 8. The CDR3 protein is CASSLDRERNGYTF. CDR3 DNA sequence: TGTGCCAGCAGTCTGGACAGGGAGCGTAATGGCTACACCTTC.

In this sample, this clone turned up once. The CDR3 DNA is TGTGCCATCGGAGGGCTAGCGGGTTCCTACAATGAGCAGTTCTTC. Its translation is CAIGGLAGSYNEQFF. The V gene is TRBV10-3, the J gene TRBJ2-1; 8 nucleotides agree with TRBD2. This CDR3 is built from 15 residues. J gave up 1 base and V 8 bases, and 7 bases lay outside the gene matches. Germline CDR1 is ENHRY and CDR2 is SYGVKD.